This T cell receptor beta chain was identified in a study of identical twins. Overall study findings and caveats: Excess twin sharing in beta out-of-frame sequences was weaker. Twin-shared out-of-frame alpha sequences showed excess low generation probability.

The cDNA had a unique molecular identifier and a template-switch universal primer site. TCRdb processed the 5' RACE reads anew with MiXCR; each CDR3 protein has one entry. The sample has roughly 710,000 distinct CDR3 sequences; less than 7% are singletons. This clonotype was seen ten or more times. Its specificity is unknown. In germline, CDR1 is DFQATT, CDR2 SNEGSKA (reference sequence). Trimming removed 2 bases from V and 2 bases from J, with 8 bases in between. CDR3 length: 13 residues. V gene TRBV20-1 combines with J gene TRBJ2-3, with D possibly matching TRBD2 (6 bases). Sequencing was performed on naive T cells sorted from blood. The sequence derives from a man younger than 30 in good health. CDR3 region: CSARLALTDTQYF. The CDR3 DNA follows: TGCAGTGCTAGACTAGCGCTCACAGATACGCAGTATTTT.